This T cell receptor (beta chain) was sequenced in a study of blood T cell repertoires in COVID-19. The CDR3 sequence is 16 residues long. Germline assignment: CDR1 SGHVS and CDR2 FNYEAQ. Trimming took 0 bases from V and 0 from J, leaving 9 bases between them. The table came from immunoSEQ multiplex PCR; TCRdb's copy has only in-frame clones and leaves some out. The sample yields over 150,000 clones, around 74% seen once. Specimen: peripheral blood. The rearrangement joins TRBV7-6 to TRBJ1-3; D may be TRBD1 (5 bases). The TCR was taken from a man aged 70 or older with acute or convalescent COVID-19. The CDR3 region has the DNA TGTGCCAGCAGCTTAGCGCTCACAGGCTCTGGAAACACCATATATTTT. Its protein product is CASSLALTGSGNTIYF.